Each of the 9 T cell receptor beta chains below was sequenced from the same sample in a study of identifying expanded T cells in peripheral blood. The assay was immunoSEQ multiplex PCR, and TCRdb's table has in-frame clones only and misses some. Counted here are around 100,000 clones, roughly 90% occurring once; the ten biggest clones make up roughly 15%. The specimen was blood. These receptors were taken from a person aged 18-69 years in good health.

V usage is TRBV28 and J usage is TRBJ2-3, with D perhaps TRBD1 or TRBD2 (5 bases each). The V and J ends lost 5 bases and 2 bases respectively, with 14 bases between them. The V gene's germline CDR1 is MDHEN and CDR2 SYDVKM. There are 15 residues in the CDR3. The CDR3 DNA is TGTGCCAGCAGTCACCGGGACGGATCCACAGATACGCAGTATTTT. Protein product: CASSHRDGSTDTQYF.

This clone was detected many times. Germline is not matched at one junction end, which may reflect a read error. DNA of the CDR3: TGTGCCAGTAGTCCCGAGACAGGGACTATGAATACTGAAGCTTTCTTT. As protein: CASSPETGTMNTEAFF. The chain carries TRBV19 and TRBJ1-1; 7 bases line up with TRBD1. Germline V lookup: CDR1 LNHDA, CDR2 SQIVND (reference sequence). This CDR3 contains 16 residues.

The chain couples TRBV6-6 to TRBJ2-7; 9 positions match TRBD1. CDR1 and CDR2 (germline): MNHNY, SVGAGI (reference sequence). With 2 bases clipped from V and 6 bases from J, the junction kept 5 bases outside the gene matches. The CDR3 totals 14 residues. The CDR3 coding sequence is TGTGCCAGCAGTTACCAGGGACAGGGAAGCGAGCAGTACTTC. It encodes CASSYQGQGSEQYF.

This rearrangement joins TRBV7-2 to TRBJ1-4; TRBD1 aligns across 7 bases. Looked up from germline, CDR1 is SGHTA and CDR2 is FQGNSA. The CDR3 covers 16 residues. J was trimmed by 0 bases and V by 5 bases; bases with no gene match: 6. The DNA of the CDR3 is TGTGCCAGCAGCGTCTACAGGGGAACAACTAATGAAAAACTGTTTTTT. Protein sequence: CASSVYRGTTNEKLFF.

The V gene is TRBV4-3, the J gene TRBJ2-1; D is uncertain. The CDR3 is 15 residues long. The ends were cut back, 1 base at V and 1 base at J, with 8 bases in the middle. In germline, CDR1 is LGHNA, CDR2 YSLEER. The CDR3 spells CASSQGGPSYNEQFF. CDR3 sequence (DNA): TGCGCCAGCAGCCAAGGGGGTCCTTCCTACAATGAGCAGTTCTTC.

The rearrangement links TRBV2 to TRBJ2-2; D uncertain. Germline V CDR1 and CDR2: SNHLY, FYNNEI. CDR3 length: 12 amino acids. With 6 bases removed from V and 0 bases from J, the gap between germline ends came to 2 bases. CDR3 DNA: TGTGCCAGCAGACCGAACACCGGGGAGCTGTTTTTT. Protein product: CASRPNTGELFF.

This rearrangement joins TRBV5-1 to TRBJ1-1; D is undetermined. Germline CDR1 reads SGHRS; CDR2 reads YFSETQ. The CDR3 length is 15 residues. Between the trimmed V and J ends, which lost 1 base and 1 base, there was a span of 11 bases. The CDR3 sequence: CASSLLGSGNTEAFF. DNA of the CDR3: TGCGCCAGCAGCTTGCTCGGCTCCGGGAACACTGAAGCTTTCTTT. The entire variable domain, with the rest obtained from reference TRBV5-1 and TRBJ1-1, is as follows: KAGVTQTPRYLIKTRGQQVTLSCSPISGHRSVSWYQQTPGQGLQFLFEYFSETQRNKGNFPGRFSGRQFSNSRSEMNVSTLELGDSALYLCASSLLGSGNTEAFFGQGTRLTVV.

The sample holds a few counts of this clone. The sample contains more than one DNA sequence encoding this CDR3. The chain recombines TRBV7-9 with TRBJ1-3; 7 nucleotides align to TRBD1. This CDR3 has 14 residues. Germline CDR1 SEHNR, CDR2 FQNEAQ (reference sequence). V shed 3 bases, J shed 2 bases, and the junction held 1 base outside the gene matches. As DNA, the CDR3 is TGTGCCAGCAGCTTTACAGGGGCTGGAAACACCATATATTTT. Amino acids: CASSFTGAGNTIYF.

The V gene is TRBV7-9, the J gene TRBJ2-3, with no clear D. Trimming pared 4 bases from V and 10 bases from J, leaving 15 bases between. This CDR3 comprises 13 residues. The germline gives CDR1 SEHNR, CDR2 FQNEAQ (reference sequence). CDR3 loop: CASSSPDSVPQYF. In DNA, the CDR3 is TGTGCCAGCAGCTCTCCAGACTCGGTCCCGCAGTATTTT.